This is a list of T cell receptor beta chains from one sample in a study of cytomegalovirus exposure and HLA in healthy donors. Sequencing was performed with immunoSEQ multiplex PCR; in TCRdb, only in-frame clones are kept and a portion is missing. The sample yields approximately 130,000 clones, around 70% seen once. Sequencing was done on a sample of PBMCs. These receptors came from a woman aged 55 to 70 in good health and CMV-seropositive. CDR3s include the opening cysteine and the closing phenylalanine or tryptophan. D genes are given only for firm matches. A clone size is listed for some rows: how often the clone was seen (once, few, many), or a class if it is expanded.

TRBJ2-5 | . | . | TRBV5-1 | TGCGCCAGCAGCGCTGACATCCAAGAGACCCAGTACTTC | CASSADIQETQYF
TRBJ2-3 | . | . | TRBV6-5 | TGTGCCAGCAGTTACGGACAGCGAAGCACAGATACGCAGTATTTT | CASSYGQRSTDTQYF
TRBJ1-2 | . | TRBD1 | TRBV15 | TGTGCCACCAGCAGAGATAGGACAGGGGGAAACTATGGCTACACCTTC | CATSRDRTGGNYGYTF
TRBJ1-3 | once | . | TRBV6-5 | TGTGCCAGCAGTTACTCTACAGGCCTCTCTGGAAACACCATATATTTT | CASSYSTGLSGNTIYF
TRBJ2-2 | . | . | TRBV5-1 | TGCGCCAGCAGCTTGGACGGGGGGCCCACCGGGGAGCTGTTTTTT | CASSLDGGPTGELFF
TRBJ2-7 | few | TRBD1 | TRBV10-3 | TGTGCCATCAGTGGGCCGGGACAGACAACGTACGAGCAGTACTTC | CAISGPGQTTYEQYF
TRBJ1-1 | . | . | TRBV7-9 | TGTGCCAGCAGCCTCCCGGTTACTGAAGCTTTCTTT | CASSLPVTEAFF
TRBJ1-2 | . | . | TRBV10-3 | TGTGCCACTTCTAACTATGGCTACACCTTC | CATSNYGYTF
TRBJ1-1 | . | . | TRBV2 | TGTGCCAGCAGGGGGGGGGCGGGCAGGGAAGAGGCTGAAGCTTTCTTT | CASRGGAGREEAEAFF
TRBJ1-1 | . | TRBD1 | TRBV9 | TGTGCCAGCAGCGGGCGACAGGGGGCTAACACTGAAGCTTTCTTT | CASSGRQGANTEAFF
TRBJ1-3 | . | TRBD1 | TRBV5-6 | TGTGCCAGCAGCCTGGACAGGGGGCTCGGAAACACCATATATTTT | CASSLDRGLGNTIYF
TRBJ1-1 | . | TRBD1 | TRBV6-5 | TGTGCCAGCAGTACCGGGACAGGGGGCACTGAAGCTTTCTTT | CASSTGTGGTEAFF
TRBJ1-1 | . | . | TRBV5-1 | TGCGCCAGCAGCCCCCGGGGGGCGTCGAACACTGAAGCTTTCTTT | CASSPRGASNTEAFF
TRBJ1-5 | . | . | TRBV6-5 | TGTGCCAGCAGCCGGACAGCAGATCAGCCCCAGCATTTT | CASSRTADQPQHF
TRBJ1-2 | . | TRBD1 | TRBV19 | TGTGCCAGTACCTCCGGGACAGGAGGGTATGGCTACACCTTC | CASTSGTGGYGYTF
TRBJ1-1 | . | . | TRBV11-2 | TGTGCCAGCAGCTCCGAGGGTGGGGGCATGAACACTGAAGCTTTCTTT | CASSSEGGGMNTEAFF
TRBJ2-2 | . | . | TRBV6-1 | TGTGCCGTCCGGTTATCCGGGGAGCTGTTTTTT | CAVRLSGELFF
TRBJ2-1 | . | . | TRBV10-1 | TGCGCCAGCACCCCTGCGGGGACCGCTAACAATGAGCAGTTCTTC | CASTPAGTANNEQFF
TRBJ1-6 | . | TRBD1 | TRBV27 | TGTGCCAGCAGGGGGGACAGGCTTTGGTCCCTCCACTTT | CASRGDRLWSLHF
TRBJ1-5 | few | . | TRBV10-3 | TGTGCCATCAGTGAGTCGGCAGGGGAGAGGGATCAGCCCCAGCATTTT | CAISESAGERDQPQHF
TRBJ2-3 | . | TRBD2 | TRBV13 | TGTGCCAGCAGCCTCCTTCCCGGGGGCGGGGGGCAGCATCTCTCAGATACGCAGTATTTT | CASSLLPGGGGQHLSDTQYF
TRBJ2-2 | . | . | TRBV5-1 | TGCGCCAGCAATCAGGGGAACACCGGGGAGCTGTTTTTT | CASNQGNTGELFF
TRBJ1-4 | . | TRBD1 | TRBV19 | TGTGCCAGTAGTAGACAGGGGGCGTTGGAAAAACTGTTTTTT | CASSRQGALEKLFF
TRBJ2-5 | once | . | TRBV9 | TGTGCCAGCAGCGTAGTCGAGGGATTGGGAGAGACCCAGTACTTC | CASSVVEGLGETQYF
TRBJ1-1 | . | TRBD1 | TRBV11-1 | TGTGCCAGCACGGACGGACAGGGAGGCACTGAAGCTTTCTTT | CASTDGQGGTEAFF
TRBJ2-1 | . | TRBD1 | TRBV14 | TGTGCCAGCAGCGGATTCAGGGGGTCCTACAATGAGCAGTTCTTC | CASSGFRGSYNEQFF
TRBJ1-6 | . | . | TRBV2 | TGTGCCAGCAGGGGTACTGGACAGAGCTCCTATAATTCACCCCTCCACTTT | CASRGTGQSSYNSPLHF
TRBJ1-1 | . | . | TRBV5-1 | TGCGCCAGCAGCTTGGACCGGTTGTTGAACACTGAAGCTTTCTTT | CASSLDRLLNTEAFF
TRBJ1-1 | . | . | TRBV5-6 | TGTGCCAGCAGCTTGGTAGCGGGGACTGAAGCTTTCTTT | CASSLVAGTEAFF
TRBJ2-3 | few | TRBD1 | TRBV6-5 | TGTGCCAGCACCCGACAGGGGACAAACACAGATACGCAGTATTTT | CASTRQGTNTDTQYF
TRBJ2-1 | once | TRBD2 | TRBV11-3 | TGTGCCAGCAGCTTTAGCGGGGGGGCCCTCGCGGGGGAGCAGTTCTTC | CASSFSGGALAGEQFF
TRBJ2-7 | . | TRBD2 | TRBV4-2 | TGTGCCAGCAGCCGACACCAAGGGACGGGGGGGACCTACGAGCAGTACTTC | CASSRHQGTGGTYEQYF
TRBJ1-2 | . | . | TRBV10-3 | TGTGCCATCAGTGAGCCCGGGAGGGGAGATGGCTACACCTTC | CAISEPGRGDGYTF
TRBJ1-2 | . | . | TRBV5-6 | TGTGCCAGCAGCTTGGACCCCGACAGGACCGACTATGGCTACACCTTC | CASSLDPDRTDYGYTF
TRBJ1-1 | . | TRBD1 | TRBV6-5 | TGTGCCAGCAGTTACTACAGGGGACGTGGGACTGAAGCTTTCTTT | CASSYYRGRGTEAFF
TRBJ2-4 | . | . | TRBV4-1 | TGCGCCAGCAGCCCGACTACGGACATTCAGTACTTC | CASSPTTDIQYF
TRBJ2-4 | . | . | TRBV29-1 | TGCAGCGTTGTGCAGGACACGGCCAAAAACATTCAGTACTTC | CSVVQDTAKNIQYF
TRBJ2-5 | . | . | TRBV7-9 | TGTTCCAGCAGCCACAAATCAGGGTTGAAGACCCAGTACTTC | CSSSHKSGLKTQYF
TRBJ1-2 | . | TRBD1 | TRBV5-4 | TGTGCCAGCAGCTTGGGAGGGGGCGGTGGCTACACCTTC | CASSLGGGGGYTF
TRBJ1-1 | . | . | TRBV7-3 | TGTGCCAGCAGCTTAGGGACTACAGGGAGCACTGAAGCTTTCTTT | CASSLGTTGSTEAFF
TRBJ1-2 | once | . | TRBV6-4 | TGTGCCAGCAGTGACTCTGGGGGGGACTATGGCTACACCTTC | CASSDSGGDYGYTF
TRBJ2-5 | . | . | TRBV11-3 | TGTGCCAGCAGCCTAGGCGGCCAAGAGACCCAGTACTTC | CASSLGGQETQYF
TRBJ1-2 | . | TRBD1 | TRBV5-6 | TGTGCCAGCATGCTTGGGACAGGGGGCTATGGCTACACCTTC | CASMLGTGGYGYTF
TRBJ2-7 | . | TRBD1 | TRBV7-2 | TGTGCCAGCAGCTTTGCACAGGGGCCCTACGAGCAGTACTTC | CASSFAQGPYEQYF
TRBJ1-5 | once | . | TRBV4-1 | TGCGCCAGCAGCCAAGTCGGGGGAATTCGAGACCAGCCCCAGCATTTT | CASSQVGGIRDQPQHF
TRBJ1-5 | . | . | TRBV19 | TGTGCCAGTAGTATCCCCGGGCGGGGTAATCAGCCCCAGCATTTT | CASSIPGRGNQPQHF
TRBJ1-4 | . | . | TRBV7-9 | TGTGCCAGCAGCTTAGCTAGGGGGACCACTGTGAGATTGAATGAAAAACTGTTTTTT | CASSLARGTTVRLNEKLFF